The rows below give T cell receptor beta chains drawn from one sample of a study of blood T cell repertoires in COVID-19. Method: immunoSEQ multiplex PCR; TCRdb's copy keeps in-frame clones and lacks some. The table records about 60,000 clones, about 90% of them present only once. Sequenced sample: peripheral blood. The receptor set was obtained from a woman aged 80 or over with active COVID-19. CDR3s include the opening cysteine and the closing phenylalanine or tryptophan. Each record gives: D gene, J gene, clone size, V gene, CDR3 protein, CDR3 DNA. D genes are given only for firm matches. Size values are once, few and many counts, or a class for expanded clones, and some rows have none.

. | TRBJ2-3 | . | TRBV13 | CASSPRLWSGTDTQYF | TGTGCCAGCAGCCCCCGGCTCTGGAGCGGCACAGATACGCAGTATTTT
TRBD2 | TRBJ2-7 | . | TRBV11-2 | CASSSSGGAYEQYF | TGTGCCAGCAGCTCCAGCGGGGGGGCCTACGAGCAGTACTTC
TRBD1 | TRBJ1-6 | . | TRBV7-3 | CASSLQGALNSPLHF | TGTGCCAGCAGCTTACAGGGGGCACTTAATTCACCCCTCCACTTT
TRBD2 | TRBJ2-5 | . | TRBV11-2 | CASSLGLAGQETQYF | TGTGCCAGCAGCTTAGGGCTAGCGGGGCAAGAGACCCAGTACTTC
. | TRBJ1-1 | . | TRBV5-4 | CASSGKNTEAFF | TGTGCCAGCAGCGGCAAGAACACTGAAGCTTTCTTT
TRBD1 | TRBJ2-7 | . | TRBV5-1 | CASSLGDREDEQYF | TGCGCCAGCAGCTTAGGGGACAGGGAGGACGAGCAGTACTTC
TRBD1 | TRBJ1-4 | . | TRBV9 | CASSGGQVRDEKLFF | TGTGCCAGCAGCGGGGGACAGGTCCGAGATGAAAAACTGTTTTTT
TRBD2 | TRBJ2-3 | . | TRBV19 | CASRSLAGGRRDTQYF | TGTGCCAGTAGGTCTCTAGCGGGGGGGCGAAGAGATACGCAGTATTTT
. | TRBJ1-5 | . | TRBV24-1 | CATSGANQPQHF | TGTGCCACCAGTGGGGCAAATCAGCCCCAGCATTTT
. | TRBJ1-6 | . | TRBV5-1 | CASSRQGDNSPLHF | TGCGCCAGCAGCCGGCAAGGGGATAATTCACCCCTCCACTTT
TRBD2 | TRBJ2-3 | few | TRBV5-1 | CASSLASLRLAGPTDTQYF | TGCGCCAGCAGCTTGGCCAGTTTGCGGCTAGCGGGCCCCACAGATACGCAGTATTTT
TRBD1 | TRBJ2-1 | . | TRBV3-1/TRBV3-2 | CASVPQTGGSYNEQFF | TGTGCCAGCGTACCCCAAACAGGGGGCTCCTACAATGAGCAGTTCTTC
TRBD1 | TRBJ1-2 | . | TRBV6-2/TRBV6-3 | CASSSGTGDGYTF | TGTGCCAGCAGCTCCGGGACAGGGGACGGCTACACCTTC
. | TRBJ2-3 | . | TRBV5-5 | CASSLAWGRLVAQTDPKQYF | TGTGCCAGCAGCTTGGCCTGGGGAAGACTAGTCGCCCAAACAGATCCAAAGCAGTATTTT
TRBD2 | TRBJ2-3 | . | TRBV27 | CASGSTWKRGSKDTQYF | TGTGCCAGCGGGTCAACTTGGAAGCGGGGGAGTAAGGATACGCAGTATTTT
TRBD1 | TRBJ1-6 | . | TRBV19 | CASSNLDRSYNSPLHF | TGTGCCAGTAGTAACCTGGACAGGAGTTATAATTCACCCCTCCACTTT
. | TRBJ1-1 | . | TRBV18 | CASSSLGGTEAFF | TGTGCCAGCTCATCCCTGGGGGGCACTGAAGCTTTCTTT
TRBD2 | TRBJ2-5 | . | TRBV3-1/TRBV3-2 | CASSHTGTSGGTGPGTQYF | TGTGCCAGCAGCCACACCGGGACTAGCGGGGGGACCGGCCCAGGGACCCAGTACTTC
. | TRBJ1-2 | . | TRBV2 | CASSDGRFYGYTF | TGTGCCAGCAGTGATGGCCGATTCTATGGCTACACCTTC
. | TRBJ2-1 | . | TRBV5-5 | CASSLVERGSEQFF | TGTGCCAGCAGCTTGGTGGAAAGGGGGTCTGAGCAGTTCTTC
TRBD1 | TRBJ1-2 | . | TRBV6-5 | CASSYSRDRAVASF | TGTGCCAGCAGTTACTCGAGGGACAGGGCCGTCGCGTCCTTC
TRBD1 | TRBJ2-7 | few | TRBV7-9 | CASSSPPGQGTYEQYF | TGTGCCAGCAGCTCCCCCCCGGGACAGGGAACCTACGAGCAGTACTTC
TRBD1 | TRBJ1-4 | . | TRBV2 | CASSALTGGEKKLFF | TGTGCCAGCAGTGCCCTGACAGGGGGCGAGAAAAAACTGTTTTTT
. | TRBJ1-4 | . | TRBV10-1 | CASRGDSCCEKLFF | TGCGCCAGCAGGGGGGACTCCTGCTGTGAAAAACTGTTTTTT
TRBD2 | TRBJ2-1 | . | TRBV7-2 | CASSPQSGGPREQFF | TGTGCCAGCAGCCCCCAGTCGGGGGGGCCTCGTGAGCAGTTCTTC
. | TRBJ1-2 | . | TRBV7-9 | CASSLVGGVGYTF | TGTGCCAGCAGCTTAGTAGGGGGAGTCGGCTACACCTTC
. | TRBJ2-2 | once | TRBV7-2 | CASSRFAGELFF | TGTGCCAGCAGCCGTTTTGCCGGGGAGCTGTTTTTT
TRBD2 | TRBJ2-3 | . | TRBV6-1 | CASSEIGGNTQYF | TGTGCCAGCAGTGAAATCGGGGGGAATACGCAGTATTTT
TRBD2 | TRBJ2-1 | . | TRBV4-1 | CASSPLAGGYNEQFF | TGCGCCAGCAGTCCTCTAGCGGGGGGATACAATGAGCAGTTCTTC
TRBD1 | TRBJ2-7 | medium-sized | TRBV7-3 | CASSPGQGPYEQYF | TGTGCCAGCAGCCCGGGACAGGGGCCCTACGAGCAGTACTTC
. | TRBJ1-5 | once | TRBV4-2 | CASSQDGGYQPQHF | TGTGCCAGCAGCCAAGATGGAGGGTATCAGCCCCAGCATTTT
TRBD2 | TRBJ2-3 | . | TRBV19 | CASSTPRTGGGDTQYF | TGTGCCAGTAGTACCCCCCGGACGGGGGGTGGAGATACGCAGTATTTT
. | TRBJ1-4 | . | TRBV18 | CASSPPDTSGEKLFF | TGTGCCAGCTCACCGCCGGACACATCCGGGGAAAAACTGTTTTTT
. | TRBJ2-3 | . | TRBV18 | CASSPADTQYF | TGTGCCAGCTCACCCGCAGATACGCAGTATTTT
TRBD2 | TRBJ2-1 | . | TRBV4-3 | CASSQDSPGTSGYNEQFF | TGCGCCAGCAGCCAAGATAGCCCCGGGACTAGCGGATACAATGAGCAGTTCTTC
. | TRBJ2-5 | . | TRBV7-8 | CASSLAGGTQYF | TGTGCCAGCAGCTTAGCGGGAGGGACCCAGTACTTC
. | TRBJ1-1 | . | TRBV4-2 | CASSQDRGNTEAFF | TGTGCCAGCAGCCAAGACAGGGGGAACACTGAAGCTTTCTTT
TRBD2 | TRBJ2-3 | . | TRBV6-5 | CASRISGGAPDTQYF | TGTGCCAGCAGGATCAGCGGGGGGGCCCCAGATACGCAGTATTTT
. | TRBJ2-5 | once | TRBV6-2/TRBV6-3 | CASSFNAETQYF | TGTGCCAGCAGTTTTAACGCGGAGACCCAGTACTTC
TRBD2 | TRBJ2-3 | . | TRBV5-1 | CASSSLAGYTDTQYF | TGCGCCAGCAGCTCGCTAGCGGGGTACACAGATACGCAGTATTTT
. | TRBJ2-1 | . | TRBV11-3 | CASSSQGDEQFF | TGTGCCAGCAGCTCACAGGGCGATGAGCAGTTCTTC
TRBD1 | TRBJ1-2 | . | TRBV6-5 | CASSDRGTFGYTF | TGTGCCAGCAGCGACAGGGGTACGTTTGGCTACACCTTC
. | TRBJ2-7 | . | TRBV5-1 | CASSNQGSYEQYF | TGCGCCAGCAGCAATCAGGGGAGCTACGAGCAGTACTTC
TRBD1 | TRBJ1-4 | . | TRBV5-1 | CASSMGTGVGEKLFF | TGCGCCAGCAGCATGGGGACAGGGGTGGGTGAAAAACTGTTTTTT
. | TRBJ2-5 | . | TRBV2 | CASSEPDLDGEETQYF | TGTGCCAGCAGTGAACCTGACTTAGACGGAGAAGAGACCCAGTACTTC
TRBD1 | TRBJ2-1 | . | TRBV19 | CASSVGQGSYNEQFF | TGTGCCAGTAGTGTCGGACAGGGGTCCTACAATGAGCAGTTCTTC
TRBD2 | TRBJ2-3 | . | TRBV20-1 | CSASLGGSPGTQYF | TGCAGTGCTAGTTTGGGGGGGTCACCGGGTACGCAGTATTTT
TRBD1 | TRBJ1-1 | . | TRBV19 | CASTEGQDPTGTEAFF | TGTGCCAGTACCGAAGGACAGGACCCGACTGGGACTGAAGCTTTCTTT
TRBD2 | TRBJ2-3 | . | TRBV2 | CASWGPSGGAEDTQYF | TGTGCCAGCTGGGGGCCTAGCGGGGGGGCCGAAGATACGCAGTATTTT